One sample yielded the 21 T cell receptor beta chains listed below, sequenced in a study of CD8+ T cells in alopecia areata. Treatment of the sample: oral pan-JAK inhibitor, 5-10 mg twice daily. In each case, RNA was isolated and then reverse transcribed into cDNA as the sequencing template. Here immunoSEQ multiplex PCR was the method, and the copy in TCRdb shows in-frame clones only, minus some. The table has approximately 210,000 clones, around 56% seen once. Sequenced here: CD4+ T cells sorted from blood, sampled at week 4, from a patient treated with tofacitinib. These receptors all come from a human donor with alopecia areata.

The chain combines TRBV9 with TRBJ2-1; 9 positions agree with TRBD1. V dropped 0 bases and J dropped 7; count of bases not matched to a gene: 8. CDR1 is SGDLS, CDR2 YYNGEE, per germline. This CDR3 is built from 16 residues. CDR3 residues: CASSVVPGQGRNEQFF. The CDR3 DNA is TGTGCCAGCAGCGTAGTTCCAGGACAGGGGCGGAATGAGCAGTTCTTC.

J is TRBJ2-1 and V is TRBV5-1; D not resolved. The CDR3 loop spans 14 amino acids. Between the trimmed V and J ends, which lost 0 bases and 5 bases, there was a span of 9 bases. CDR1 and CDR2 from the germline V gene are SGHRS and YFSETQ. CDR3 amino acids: CASSLGAANNEQFF. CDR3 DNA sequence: TGCGCCAGCAGCTTGGGGGCGGCTAACAATGAGCAGTTCTTC. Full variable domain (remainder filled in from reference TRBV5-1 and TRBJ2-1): KAGVTQTPRYLIKTRGQQVTLSCSPISGHRSVSWYQQTPGQGLQFLFEYFSETQRNKGNFPGRFSGRQFSNSRSEMNVSTLELGDSALYLCASSLGAANNEQFFGPGTRLTVL.

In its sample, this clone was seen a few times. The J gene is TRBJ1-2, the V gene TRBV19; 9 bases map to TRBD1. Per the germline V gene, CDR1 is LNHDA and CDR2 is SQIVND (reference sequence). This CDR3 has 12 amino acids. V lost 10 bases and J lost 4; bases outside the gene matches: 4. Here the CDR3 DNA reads TGTGCCACGGAGGACAGGGGCTATGGCTACACCTTC. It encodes CATEDRGYGYTF. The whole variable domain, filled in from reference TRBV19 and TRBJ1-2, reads DGGITQSPKYLFRKEGQNVTLSCEQNLNHDAMYWYRQDPGQGLRLIYYSQIVNDFQKGDIAEGYSVSREKKESFPLTVTSAQKNPTAFYLCATEDRGYGYTFGSGTRLTVV.

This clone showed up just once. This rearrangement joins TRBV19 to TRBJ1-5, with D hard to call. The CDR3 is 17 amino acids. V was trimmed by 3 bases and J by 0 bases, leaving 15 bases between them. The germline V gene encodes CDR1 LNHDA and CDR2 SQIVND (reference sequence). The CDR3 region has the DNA TGTGCCAGTAGTATCCAACCAATTAGAACTAGCAATCAGCCCCAGCATTTT. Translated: CASSIQPIRTSNQPQHF.

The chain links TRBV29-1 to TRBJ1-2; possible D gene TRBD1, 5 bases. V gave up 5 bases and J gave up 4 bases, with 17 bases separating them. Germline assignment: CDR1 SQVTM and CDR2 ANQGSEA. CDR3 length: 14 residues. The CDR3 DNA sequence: TGCAGCGTTACTACTCAGGGAAGTACCTATGGCTACACCTTC. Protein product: CSVTTQGSTYGYTF.

CDR3 region: CASDRTNEKLFF. In DNA form, the CDR3 reads TGTGCCAGCGACAGGACTAATGAAAAACTGTTTTTT. The chain is built from TRBV2 and TRBJ1-4, with D maybe TRBD1 (6 bases). Trimming removed 8 bases from V and 2 bases from J, with 6 bases in between. The CDR3 extends over 12 amino acids. The germline CDR1 and CDR2 sequences are SNHLY and FYNNEI.

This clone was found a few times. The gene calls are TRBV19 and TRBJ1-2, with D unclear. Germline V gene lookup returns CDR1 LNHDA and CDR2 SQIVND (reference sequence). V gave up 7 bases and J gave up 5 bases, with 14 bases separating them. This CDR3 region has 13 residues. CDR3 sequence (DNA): TGTGCCAGTAAGGGCGACATCGGGTATGGCTACACCTTC. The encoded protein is CASKGDIGYGYTF.

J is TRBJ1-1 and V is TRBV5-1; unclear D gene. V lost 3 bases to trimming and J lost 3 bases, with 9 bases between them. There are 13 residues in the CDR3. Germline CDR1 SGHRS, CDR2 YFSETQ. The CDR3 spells CASSWRRDTEAFF. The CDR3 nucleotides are TGCGCCAGCAGCTGGAGGAGGGACACTGAAGCTTTCTTT.

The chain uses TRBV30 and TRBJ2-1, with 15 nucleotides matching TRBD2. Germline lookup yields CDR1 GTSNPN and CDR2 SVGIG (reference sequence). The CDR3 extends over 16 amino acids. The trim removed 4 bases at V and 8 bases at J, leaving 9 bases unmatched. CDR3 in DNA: TGTGCCTGGACCCGAGGACTAGCGGGGGGGGGCGATGAGCAGTTCTTC. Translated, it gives CAWTRGLAGGGDEQFF.

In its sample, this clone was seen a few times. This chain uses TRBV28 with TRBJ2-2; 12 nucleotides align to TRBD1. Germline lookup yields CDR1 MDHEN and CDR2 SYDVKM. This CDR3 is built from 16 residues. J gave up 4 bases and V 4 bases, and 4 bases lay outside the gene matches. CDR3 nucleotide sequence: TGTGCCAGCAGTTCCGGGACAGGGGGCTTCACCGGGGAGCTGTTTTTT. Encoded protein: CASSSGTGGFTGELFF.

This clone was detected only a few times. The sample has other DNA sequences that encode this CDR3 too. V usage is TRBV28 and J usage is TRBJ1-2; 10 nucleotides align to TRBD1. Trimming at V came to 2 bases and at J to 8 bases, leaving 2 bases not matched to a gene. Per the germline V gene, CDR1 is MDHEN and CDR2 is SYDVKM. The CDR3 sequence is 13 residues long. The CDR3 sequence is CASSLGTGVGYTF. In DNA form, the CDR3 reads TGTGCCAGCAGTTTAGGGACAGGGGTCGGCTACACCTTC.

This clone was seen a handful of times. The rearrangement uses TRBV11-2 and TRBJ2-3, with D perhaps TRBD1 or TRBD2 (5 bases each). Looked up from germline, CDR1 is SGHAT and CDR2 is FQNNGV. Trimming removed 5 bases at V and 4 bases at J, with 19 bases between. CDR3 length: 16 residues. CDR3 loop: CASSMFRSGTADTQYF. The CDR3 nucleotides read TGTGCCAGCAGCATGTTCCGTTCGGGGACGGCAGATACGCAGTATTTT.

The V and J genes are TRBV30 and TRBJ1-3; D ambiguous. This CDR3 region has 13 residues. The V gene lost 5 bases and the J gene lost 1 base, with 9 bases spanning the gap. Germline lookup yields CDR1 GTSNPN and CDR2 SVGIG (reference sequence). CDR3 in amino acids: CAWPRVSGNTIYF. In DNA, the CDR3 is TGTGCCTGGCCTAGGGTTTCTGGAAACACCATATATTTT.

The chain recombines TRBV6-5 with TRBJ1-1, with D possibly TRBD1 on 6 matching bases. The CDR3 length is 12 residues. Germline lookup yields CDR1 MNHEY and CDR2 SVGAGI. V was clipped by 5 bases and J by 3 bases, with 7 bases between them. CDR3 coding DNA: TGTGCCAGCAGTAGGGGGGACACTGAAGCTTTCTTT. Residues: CASSRGDTEAFF.

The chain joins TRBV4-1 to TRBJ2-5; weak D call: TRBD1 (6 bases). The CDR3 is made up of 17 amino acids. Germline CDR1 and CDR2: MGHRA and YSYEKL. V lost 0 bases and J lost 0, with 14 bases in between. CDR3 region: CASSQEGALSYQETQYF. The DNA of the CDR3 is TGCGCCAGCAGCCAAGAGGGGGCGCTTTCGTACCAAGAGACCCAGTACTTC.

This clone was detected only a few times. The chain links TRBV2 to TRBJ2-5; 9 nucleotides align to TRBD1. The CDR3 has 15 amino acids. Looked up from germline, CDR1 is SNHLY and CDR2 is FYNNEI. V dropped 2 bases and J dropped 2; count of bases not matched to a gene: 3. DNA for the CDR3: TGTGCCAGCAGTGAACACGGACAGGGGCAAGAGACCCAGTACTTC. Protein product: CASSEHGQGQETQYF.

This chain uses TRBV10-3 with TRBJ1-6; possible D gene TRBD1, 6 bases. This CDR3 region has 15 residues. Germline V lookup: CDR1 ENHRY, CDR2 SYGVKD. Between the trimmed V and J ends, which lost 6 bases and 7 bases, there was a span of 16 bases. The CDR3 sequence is CAISSEQGRNSPLHF. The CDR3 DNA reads TGTGCCATCAGCTCAGAACAGGGACGGAATTCACCCCTCCACTTT.

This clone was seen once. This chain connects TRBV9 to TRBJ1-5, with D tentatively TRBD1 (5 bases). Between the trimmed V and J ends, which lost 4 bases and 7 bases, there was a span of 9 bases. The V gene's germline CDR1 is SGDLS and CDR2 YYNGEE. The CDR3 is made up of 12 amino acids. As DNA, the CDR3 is TGTGCCAGCAGCCGTGGGGACCAGCCCCAGCATTTT. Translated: CASSRGDQPQHF. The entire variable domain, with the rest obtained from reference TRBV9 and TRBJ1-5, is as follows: DSGVTQTPKHLITATGQRVTLRCSPRSGDLSVYWYQQSLDQGLQFLIQYYNGEERAKGNILERFSAQQFPDLHSELNLSSLELGDSALYFCASSRGDQPQHFGDGTRLSIL.

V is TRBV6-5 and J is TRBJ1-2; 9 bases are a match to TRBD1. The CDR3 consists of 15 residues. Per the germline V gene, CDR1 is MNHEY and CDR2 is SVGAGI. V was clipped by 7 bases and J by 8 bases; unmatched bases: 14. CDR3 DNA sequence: TGTGCCAGCATGGACCCCGGGACAGGGATCCGCGGCTACACCTTC. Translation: CASMDPGTGIRGYTF.

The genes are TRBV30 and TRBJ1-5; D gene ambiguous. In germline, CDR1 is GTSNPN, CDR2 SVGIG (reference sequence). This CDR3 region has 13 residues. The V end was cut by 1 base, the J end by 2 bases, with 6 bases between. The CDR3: CAWSEIGNQPQHF. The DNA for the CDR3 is TGTGCCTGGAGTGAAATTGGCAATCAGCCCCAGCATTTT.

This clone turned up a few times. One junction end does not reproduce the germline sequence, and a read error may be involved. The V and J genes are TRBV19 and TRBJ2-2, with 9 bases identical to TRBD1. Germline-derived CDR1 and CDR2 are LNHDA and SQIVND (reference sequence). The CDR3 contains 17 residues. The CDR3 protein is CASRAQGGTGGTRELFF. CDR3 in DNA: TGTGCCAGTAGGGCCCAAGGGGGAACAGGGGGCACCCGGGAGCTGTTTTTT. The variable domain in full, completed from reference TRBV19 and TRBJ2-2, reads DGGITQSPKYLFRKEGQNVTLSCEQNLNHDAMYWYRQDPGQGLRLIYYSQIVNDFQKGDIAEGYSVSREKKESFPLTVTSAQKNPTAFYLCASRAQGGTGGTRELFFGEGSRLTVL.